This TCR beta chain was found in a study of T cells in Graves' hyperthyroidism and ophthalmopathy (dated by TCRdb to about 2019). For the study in its entirety: Peripheral blood samples were taken at the time of initial diagnosis, prior to any treatment. A discovery cohort of fewer than 110 patients, approximately 44 with Graves' ophthalmopathy and 55 to 65 with stable Graves' hyperthyroidism, was used to find distinguishing TCR V-J signatures. Whether ophthalmopathy could be predicted prospectively was tested in an independent validation cohort made up of roughly 19 hyperthyroidism patients plus 17 patients who later progressed to ophthalmopathy. The 95 to 100 discovery patients were randomly split 7:3 into training and test sets. In addition, the study compared T-cell repertoires in thyroid tissue and in blood from five to seven Graves' hyperthyroidism patients. Once sampling was done, hyperthyroidism patients were given methimazole at a starting dose of 30 mg daily, whereas ophthalmopathy patients were given high-dose intravenous methylprednisolone. According to the paper, TCR Vbeta CDR3 sequencing was carried out on 135 peripheral blood samples, which came from over 40 ophthalmopathy, approximately 72 hyperthyroidism and approximately 17 progressor patients. On the study overall, not on this receptor specifically: In validation, the model predicted progression to ophthalmopathy with roughly 66% sensitivity and around 72% specificity, a median of about 6.7 months before onset. No statistical method was used to fix the sample size in advance, and group allocation was not hidden from the investigators. Most expanded thyroid clonotypes (frequency above 0.001) were also detected in blood, a finding suggesting that blood repertoires may reflect thyroid immune responses. In cross-validation, a model built on a 13 V-J signature told ophthalmopathy apart from stable hyperthyroidism with approximately 90% sensitivity and approximately 84% specificity, and in testing the same model reached 80%/75%.

The TCR beta CDR3 regions were amplified from the RNA transcripts. For the first round of RT-PCR on the TCR CDR3, the HTBI primer set was used together with the Qiagen OneStep RT-PCR kit. The libraries were constructed in a second round of multiplex PCR and then size-selected and purified. Sequencing of the libraries was done on an Illumina HiSeq2000 using paired-end 100 bp reads. For the original study's pipeline: SOAPnuke was used to process the raw data, with reads discarded if the reads contained adapters or uncalled bases, had a mean Phred below 15, or lacked an exact constant-primer or identifier match. COPE v1.2.5 was used to merge the high-quality paired reads, and each unique nucleotide sequence was defined as a clonotype. Clonotypes were aligned to IMGT TRBV, TRBD and TRBJ reference segments using MiTCR v1.1. The analysis was restricted to V-J combinations with a frequency above 0.0001, which together covered 99% to 99.2% of the repertoires. A TCS score was defined as the ratio between F50 (clonal expansion) and ExV (chaos), using BLOSUM62-based TCRdist between CDR3 peptides within each V-J. Welch's t-statistics and random forest reduced approximately 520 V-J features to 10 to 15, which were used in a naive Bayes classifier (R e1071). Thyroid-blood repertoire similarity was quantified with the Morisita-Horn index. TCRdb redid the processing of the public reads, applying fastp at Q25 and MiXCR, and retained in-frame beta chains. Identical CDR3 protein sequences are pooled into one entry, listed with their most common genes and DNA. TCRdb's processing, not the authors' own work, is the source of the V and J calls. The sample has about 760,000 distinct CDR3 sequences on record, roughly 32% of them singletons. Around 29% of the sample comes from the top ten.

For CDR1 and CDR2, the germline V gene lists SGDLS and YYNGEE. The CDR3 sequence holds 14 residues, the cysteine and phenylalanine included. The only DNA kept is the CDR3, 42 bases in frame from the first base. V is cut by 0 bases and J by 4 bases, and the space between the germline ends is 10 bases. Stable Graves' hyperthyroidism was defined as the absence of progression to ophthalmopathy over 18 months of follow-up. Hyperthyroidism patients were newly diagnosed, had a disease duration of under 2 months, and were aged 18 to 65 years. Exclusion was applied to patients with uncontrolled infections, other autoimmune diseases, pregnancy or lactation. Clinical symptoms, serum thyroxine and TRAb, thyroid ultrasound, and orbital computed tomography formed the basis for the diagnoses. PBMCs were separated from roughly 9.6 ml of fresh peripheral blood using Ficoll-Paque density gradient centrifugation. Total RNA was extracted with Trizol reagent, and quality was checked on an Agilent 2100 Bioanalyzer.

Points on this clonotype: The specificity of this receptor is unknown. A much larger clone sits a single nucleotide away, making a read error possible.

The specimen sequenced was blood. This TCR derives from a woman between 35 and 50 years old with Graves' hyperthyroidism. The chain was built from TRBV9 and TRBJ1-2, and perhaps TRBD1 as D gene, on 6 matching bases. The DNA is as follows: TGTGCCAGCAGCGTAGAGGGGGAAGGCTATGGCTACACCTTC. This is translated as CASSVEGEGYGYTF.